This T cell receptor (beta chain) came from a study of blood T cell repertoires in COVID-19. The wider study: Both acute and convalescent COVID-19 samples were obtained from the United States, Italy and Spain.

Per the original methods: Quantification of nucleated cells was approximated via reference gene primer amplification. Data came from immunoSEQ multiplex PCR; TCRdb stores just in-frame clones and leaves some out. V, J and clone size reflect that table, while D and trimming were determined from the DNA. The table shows about 26,000 clones, with about 89% occurring only once. This receptor was identified in a man aged 65 to 79 with active COVID-19. Sequencing was carried out using peripheral blood.

The CDR3 is CASSLVGQGNSPLHF. The CDR3 coding sequence is TGTGCCAGCAGCTTAGTGGGACAGGGTAATTCACCCCTCCACTTT. V usage is TRBV7-9 and J usage is TRBJ1-6, with 9 bases aligning to TRBD1. CDR3 length equals 15 residues. The V and J ends lost 1 base and 6 bases, in that order; junction bases with no gene match: 1. Germline CDR1 reads SEHNR; CDR2 reads FQNEAQ (reference sequence).